The 28 T cell receptor beta chains below all came from one sample that was sequenced in a study of cytomegalovirus exposure and HLA in healthy donors. The PCR made use of 60 Vbeta and 13 Jbeta primers. Here immunoSEQ multiplex PCR was the method, and the copy in TCRdb shows in-frame clones only, minus some. The table includes 150,000 to 200,000 clones, over 70% detected once. The sample consisted of PBMCs. The receptors here all came from a man over 45 in good health and CMV-seropositive.

The genes are TRBV4-1 and TRBJ2-7, with 8 nucleotides matching TRBD1. The germline CDR1 and CDR2 sequences are MGHRA and YSYEKL. With 0 bases clipped from V and 4 bases from J, the junction kept 8 bases outside the gene matches. This CDR3 has 16 amino acids. The CDR3 DNA is TGCGCCAGCAGCCAAGAAGGGATCAGGGGGCTGTACGAGCAGTACTTC. The encoded protein is CASSQEGIRGLYEQYF.

V usage is TRBV28 and J usage is TRBJ2-7; 9 bases are a match to TRBD2. V trimming: 6 bases; J trimming: 2 bases; junction bases outside the gene matches: 8. In germline, CDR1 is MDHEN, CDR2 SYDVKM. CDR3 length: 15 amino acids. The CDR3 spells CASRLGLAGTYEQYF. In nucleotides, the CDR3 is TGTGCCAGCAGACTGGGACTAGCTGGGACCTACGAGCAGTACTTC.

The chain couples TRBV5-1 to TRBJ1-2; TRBD1 agrees at 10 bases. The J segment lost 1 base and the V segment lost 5 bases, leaving 5 bases of the junction unmatched. Germline V gene sequence: CDR1 SGHRS, CDR2 YFSETQ. This CDR3 contains 15 residues. This CDR3 reads CASSFGTGDNYGYTF. The CDR3 DNA reads TGCGCCAGCAGTTTCGGGACAGGGGATAACTATGGCTACACCTTC.

The CDR3 reads CASRTTGWAEAFF. The CDR3 DNA reads TGTGCCAGCAGAACGACAGGGTGGGCTGAAGCTTTCTTT. The V call is TRBV28, the J call TRBJ1-1, with 7 bases that match TRBD1. V lost 6 bases, J lost 6 bases, and 7 bases stayed unmatched. Germline V gene sequence: CDR1 MDHEN, CDR2 SYDVKM. The CDR3 runs 13 residues. Variable domain in full (rest from reference TRBV28 and TRBJ1-1): DVKVTQSSRYLVKRTGEKVFLECVQDMDHENMFWYRQDPGLGLRLIYFSYDVKMKEKGDIPEGYSVSREKKERFSLILESASTNQTSMYLCASRTTGWAEAFFGQGTRLTVV.

The genes are TRBV2 and TRBJ1-2; D unclear. Germline-derived CDR1 and CDR2 are SNHLY and FYNNEI. CDR3 size: 12 residues. Trimming cost V 5 bases and J 7 bases, with 11 bases left between them. CDR3 in amino acids: CASSPLAGGYTF. The DNA of the CDR3 is TGTGCCAGCAGTCCCCTGGCGGGTGGCTACACCTTC.

This clone was detected once. The chain combines TRBV9 with TRBJ1-3, with D unresolved. The CDR3 spans 13 residues. V lost 3 bases and J 4 bases, leaving 8 bases between the germline ends. Germline CDR1 reads SGDLS; CDR2 reads YYNGEE. CDR3 DNA sequence: TGTGCCAGCAGCGAGAACGGGGGAAACACCATATATTTT. Amino acid sequence: CASSENGGNTIYF.

The V call is TRBV4-2, the J call TRBJ2-2; 11 nucleotides agree with TRBD2. Germline V gene lookup returns CDR1 LGHNA and CDR2 YNFKEQ. With V trimmed by 0 bases and J by 4 bases, 4 bases remained unmatched. The length of the CDR3 is 17 residues. DNA for the CDR3: TGTGCCAGCAGCCAAGATCCTCTAGCGGGGGGCACCGGGGAGCTGTTTTTT. Its protein product is CASSQDPLAGGTGELFF.

The CDR3 is CASSDWQGLGNTIYF. As DNA, the CDR3 is TGTGCCAGCAGTGATTGGCAGGGGTTGGGAAACACCATATATTTT. V gene TRBV6-1 combines with J gene TRBJ1-3, with D perhaps matching TRBD1 (6 bases). The CDR3 contains 15 residues. Deletions cut 3 bases from V and 4 bases from J, with 13 bases between. From germline, CDR1 is MNHNS and CDR2 SASEGT.

V is TRBV4-1 and J is TRBJ2-5; unclear D gene. Germline V gives CDR1 MGHRA, CDR2 YSYEKL. V lost 1 base, J lost 5 bases, and 11 bases lay in between. The CDR3 spans 14 residues. The CDR3 sequence is CASSQAARRETQYF. The CDR3 DNA reads TGCGCCAGCAGCCAAGCGGCGCGGCGCGAGACCCAGTACTTC.

The rearrangement joins TRBV5-4 to TRBJ2-2, with 7 bases that match TRBD2. V shed 2 bases and J 0 bases; nucleotides not matched to a gene: 1. CDR1 and CDR2 (germline): SGHNT, YYREEE (reference sequence). This CDR3 region has 15 residues. CDR3 nucleotide sequence: TGTGCCAGCAGCTTCGGACTAGCGAACACCGGGGAGCTGTTTTTT. This encodes CASSFGLANTGELFF.

This sequence joins TRBV4-1 and TRBJ2-1; 12 nucleotides agree with TRBD2. V shed 0 bases and J 6 bases; nucleotides not matched to a gene: 3. Germline V gene data show CDR1 as MGHRA and CDR2 as YSYEKL. The CDR3 spans 16 residues. CDR3 protein: CASSQESSGRANEQFF. The CDR3 DNA sequence: TGCGCCAGCAGCCAAGAATCTAGCGGGAGGGCCAATGAGCAGTTCTTC.

This clone was detected only a few times. The chain joins TRBV5-5 to TRBJ1-4; possible D gene TRBD1, 5 bases. The CDR3 is 18 amino acids. Germline loops: CDR1 SGHKS, CDR2 YYEKEE (reference sequence). V lost 4 bases and J 0 bases, leaving 19 bases between the germline ends. For the CDR3, the DNA is TGTGCCAGCAGCCCGGGACTCTTAACGGGAACAACTAATGAAAAACTGTTTTTT. Protein: CASSPGLLTGTTNEKLFF.

The gene calls are TRBV14 and TRBJ2-7; the match to TRBD2 covers 9 bases. With V trimmed by 4 bases and J by 11 bases, 12 bases remained unmatched. The CDR3 length is 14 residues. Germline values: CDR1 SGHDN, CDR2 FVKESK. The CDR3, as DNA: TGTGCCAGCAGCCTAGCTAGCGGGACCACCCGGAAGTACTTC. Protein product: CASSLASGTTRKYF.

This clone was recorded once. V is TRBV19 and J is TRBJ2-5; TRBD1 aligns across 10 bases. This CDR3 has 17 residues. The germline V gene encodes CDR1 LNHDA and CDR2 SQIVND (reference sequence). The V segment lost 6 bases and the J segment 5 bases; nucleotides outside the gene matches: 15. This chain's CDR3 is CASSPSSGTGVGETQYF. The CDR3 DNA follows: TGTGCCAGTAGCCCCTCGAGCGGGACAGGGGTGGGGGAGACCCAGTACTTC. Filled out from reference TRBV19 and TRBJ2-5, the complete variable domain reads DGGITQSPKYLFRKEGQNVTLSCEQNLNHDAMYWYRQDPGQGLRLIYYSQIVNDFQKGDIAEGYSVSREKKESFPLTVTSAQKNPTAFYLCASSPSSGTGVGETQYFGPGTRLLVL.

This chain links TRBV6-1 with TRBJ2-3; TRBD1 might be the D (7 bases). CDR3 length equals 12 residues. Looked up from germline, CDR1 is MNHNS and CDR2 is SASEGT. The V and J ends lost 7 bases and 14 bases respectively, with 19 bases between them. CDR3: CASTQGGLAPYF. CDR3 nucleotide sequence: TGTGCCAGCACTCAGGGGGGACTCGCCCCGTATTTT.

The rearrangement links TRBV7-6 to TRBJ2-3, with a tentative D call TRBD1 (6 bases). V lost 0 bases and J lost 0, with 7 bases in between. The CDR3 is 15 amino acids. CDR1 is SGHVS and CDR2 is FNYEAQ in the germline V gene. In DNA form, the CDR3 reads TGTGCCAGCAGCTTAGCGGGGGCAAGCACAGATACGCAGTATTTT. This encodes CASSLAGASTDTQYF.

The chain recombines TRBV4-1 with TRBJ1-6; D call uncertain. From germline, CDR1 is MGHRA and CDR2 YSYEKL. CDR3 length: 15 residues. Trimming took 1 base from V and 9 from J, leaving 13 bases between them. The CDR3 region is CASSQVPLSGSPLHF. In DNA, the CDR3 is TGCGCCAGCAGCCAAGTCCCCCTCAGTGGTTCACCCCTCCACTTT.

The CDR3 DNA reads as TGTGCCAGCAGCGTAGCTCCGGCGGGTACTCACACAGATACGCAGTATTTT. This sequence encodes CASSVAPAGTHTDTQYF. V and J are TRBV9 and TRBJ2-3, with D possibly matching TRBD2 (5 bases). Germline V gives CDR1 SGDLS, CDR2 YYNGEE. Trimming pared 0 bases from V and 2 bases from J, leaving 16 bases between. The CDR3 extends over 17 amino acids.

The gene calls are TRBV5-8 and TRBJ2-1; TRBD1 is a possible D gene (5 bases). The CDR3 contains 15 residues. Germline V gene data show CDR1 as SGHTS and CDR2 as YDEGEE. Trimming took 0 bases from V and 5 from J, leaving 12 bases between them. The CDR3 sequence is CASSLEGFSNNEQFF. Here the CDR3 DNA reads TGTGCCAGCAGCTTGGAGGGGTTCAGTAACAATGAGCAGTTCTTC.

There are a few counts of this clone. The V gene is TRBV11-2, the J gene TRBJ1-3; D gene uncertain. Trimming cost V 5 bases and J 11 bases, with 10 bases left between them. Germline V gene sequence: CDR1 SGHAT, CDR2 FQNNGV. This CDR3 is 11 amino acids long. CDR3 DNA: TGTGCCAGCAGCCCATCCCGGGCCATATATTTT. Translated, it gives CASSPSRAIYF.

The V call is TRBV13, the J call TRBJ2-2; 9 positions match TRBD2. The CDR3 extends over 15 amino acids. CDR1 and CDR2 from the germline V gene are PRHDT and FYEKMQ (reference sequence). V trimming: 6 bases; J trimming: 4 bases; junction bases outside the gene matches: 6. The DNA for the CDR3 is TGTGCCAGCAGAAGGACTAGCGACCGCACCGGGGAGCTGTTTTTT. Translation gives CASRRTSDRTGELFF.

V gene TRBV28 combines with J gene TRBJ1-2, with 9 nucleotides matching TRBD1. Unmatched junction bases numbered 5, after V lost 2 bases and J lost 4 bases. Looked up from germline, CDR1 is MDHEN and CDR2 is SYDVKM. CDR3 size: 15 residues. The CDR3 DNA follows: TGTGCCAGCAGTTTAGATACAGGGGGCCCCTATGGCTACACCTTC. Encoded protein: CASSLDTGGPYGYTF.

DNA of the CDR3: TGTGCCAGCAGCTTAGAGGGAGCGGTACTCTCCTACAATGAGCAGTTCTTC. Its translation is CASSLEGAVLSYNEQFF. The chain combines TRBV7-6 with TRBJ2-1; possible D gene TRBD2, 5 bases. V was trimmed by 1 base and J by 0 bases, leaving 13 bases between them. The CDR3 runs to 17 residues. CDR1 and CDR2 from the germline V gene are SGHVS and FNYEAQ.

The chain has TRBV28 and TRBJ1-5; no definite D call. V was shortened by 6 bases and J by 3 bases, with 15 bases between the two germline ends. Germline V gene data show CDR1 as MDHEN and CDR2 as SYDVKM. There are 15 residues in the CDR3. The CDR3: CASRGRSGDNQPQHF. CDR3 DNA: TGTGCCAGCAGGGGGAGGTCTGGGGACAATCAGCCCCAGCATTTT. Complete variable domain (other parts from reference TRBV28 and TRBJ1-5): DVKVTQSSRYLVKRTGEKVFLECVQDMDHENMFWYRQDPGLGLRLIYFSYDVKMKEKGDIPEGYSVSREKKERFSLILESASTNQTSMYLCASRGRSGDNQPQHFGDGTRLSIL.

The CDR3 spells CASSQRTGYTEAFF. In DNA form, the CDR3 reads TGCGCCAGCAGCCAAAGGACAGGGTACACTGAAGCTTTCTTT. V is TRBV4-1 and J is TRBJ1-1, with TRBD1 matching over 8 bases. Germline V CDR1 and CDR2: MGHRA, YSYEKL. With 2 bases clipped from V and 3 bases from J, the junction kept 2 bases outside the gene matches. The CDR3 spans 14 residues.

This clone occurred a few times. The rearrangement uses TRBV5-1 and TRBJ2-3; 10 nucleotides agree with TRBD2. Germline V lookup: CDR1 SGHRS, CDR2 YFSETQ. Trimming cost V 4 bases and J 6 bases; bases outside gene matches: 5. The CDR3 has 14 residues. The CDR3 spells CASSITSGEDTQYF. The CDR3 region has the DNA TGCGCCAGCAGCATTACTAGCGGGGAGGATACGCAGTATTTT. The whole variable domain, remainder taken from reference TRBV5-1 and TRBJ2-3, is KAGVTQTPRYLIKTRGQQVTLSCSPISGHRSVSWYQQTPGQGLQFLFEYFSETQRNKGNFPGRFSGRQFSNSRSEMNVSTLELGDSALYLCASSITSGEDTQYFGPGTRLTVL.

This clone was picked up a small number of times. The chain has TRBV19 and TRBJ1-1; 7 nucleotides agree with TRBD1. Germline loops: CDR1 LNHDA, CDR2 SQIVND (reference sequence). Germline trimming cut 5 bases from V and 2 bases from J; bases unmatched to any gene: 8. The CDR3 length is 15 residues. Here the CDR3 DNA reads TGTGCCAGTAGTCCCCGTCGGGACAGCAACACTGAAGCTTTCTTT. Its protein is CASSPRRDSNTEAFF.

The chain is built from TRBV28 and TRBJ2-1; D is possibly TRBD2 (5 bases). Trimming pared 4 bases from V and 1 base from J, leaving 14 bases between. Germline lookup yields CDR1 MDHEN and CDR2 SYDVKM. The CDR3 runs to 16 residues. CDR3 nucleotides: TGTGCCAGCAGTTCGCCCGAGGGTGGATCCTACAATGAGCAGTTCTTC. Protein sequence: CASSSPEGGSYNEQFF.